Sequencing of this T cell receptor beta chain was carried out in a study of T cells in Graves' hyperthyroidism and ophthalmopathy. In making diagnoses, clinical symptoms, serum thyroxine and TRAb, thyroid ultrasound and orbital computed tomography were all used. Amplification of TCR beta CDR3 regions used RNA as the template. RT-PCR in the first round (using the HTBI primer set) targeted the TCR CDR3. TCRdb analysed the multiplex PCR reads with MiXCR anew, one entry per CDR3 protein. Of hundreds of thousands of distinct CDR3 sequences listed, nearly 20% are singletons. Whole-study results and caveats: Prediction of ophthalmopathy progression came a median around 7.1 months pre-onset.

Concerning this clonotype itself: Its antigen is unidentified.

The ends lost 3 bases at V and 2 bases at J; junction bases unmatched: 2. The germline V gene encodes CDR1 SNHLY and CDR2 FYNNEI. The CDR3 is 14 amino acids. This receptor was taken from a middle-aged man with Graves' ophthalmopathy. The specimen was blood. This chain uses TRBV2 with TRBJ2-3; 7 nucleotides line up with TRBD2. Here the CDR3 DNA reads TGTGCCAGCAGTGAGGGGGGGTACACAGATACGCAGTATTTT. Translated, it gives CASSEGGYTDTQYF.